These T cell receptor beta chains were read from a single sample in a study of vaccination and CD4 T cells after COVID-19. The antigens these receptors bind are not known. TCRdb re-derived calls from the PCR reads in MiXCR, one entry per CDR3 protein. The sample has fewer than 6,500 distinct CDR3 sequences, about 17% seen once. Sequenced input: CD4+ T cells from blood, cultured in vitro. These receptors came from a human donor who had recovered from COVID-19. Each CDR3 is given with its conserved first and last residue.

J	V	CDR3
TRBJ2-7	TRBV7-2	CASKRLLSGEQYF
TRBJ2-1	TRBV11-2	CASSSYLAGAYNEQFF
TRBJ1-4	TRBV20-1	CSANVVGEKLFF
TRBJ1-4	TRBV6-1	CASRSWGQTNEKLFF
TRBJ1-1	TRBV27	CASSLEGNTEAFF
TRBJ2-1	TRBV18	CASSLLAGGMDEQFF
TRBJ2-1	TRBV25-1	CASQLAGGNNEQFF
TRBJ1-1	TRBV2	CASSPRTRGDTEAFF
TRBJ1-5	TRBV20-1	CSATGTPLSYNQPQHF
TRBJ2-7	TRBV5-6	CASSAVTRGLSYEQYF
TRBJ1-2	TRBV20-1	CSAETGQGDYGYTF
TRBJ2-2	TRBV11-2	CASSFGSFYTGELFF
TRBJ2-7	TRBV28	CASIRRGGTYEQYF
TRBJ1-6	TRBV28	CASSLEGITLGGPLHF
TRBJ1-4	TRBV7-9	CASRASGNEKLFF
TRBJ2-7	TRBV5-1	CASSLGGLALYEQYF
TRBJ1-2	TRBV18	CASSPGQGISYGYTF
TRBJ1-1	TRBV19	CASSPRGAMNTEAFF
TRBJ2-7	TRBV6-5	CASSYAGTGPLEQYF
TRBJ1-4	TRBV27	CASSLKGSGELFF
TRBJ2-2	TRBV5-1	CASRNGQGAGELFF
TRBJ1-1	TRBV19	CASHTFLNTEAFF
TRBJ2-1	TRBV7-3	CASSYLSGSSYNEQFF
TRBJ1-2	TRBV29-1	CSVDGVEGYTF
TRBJ1-6	TRBV28	CAVARRVFDSPLHF
TRBJ2-1	TRBV7-2	CASSLKRGGAHEQFF
TRBJ2-7	TRBV6-5	CASSYAGVGSSYEQYF
TRBJ2-7	TRBV27	CASSLNSGTPYEQYF
TRBJ2-2	TRBV30	CAWSNGLNTGELFF
TRBJ2-3	TRBV11-3	CASSLDRGLAGTDTQYF
TRBJ1-2	TRBV7-9	CASSLNPGGGYTF
TRBJ2-2	TRBV5-1	CASTQGPDTGELFF
TRBJ2-7	TRBV11-2	CASSLDALGLYEQYF
TRBJ1-2	TRBV11-2	CASSLAGQLYGYTF
TRBJ2-3	TRBV9	CASSVGQRQDTQYF
TRBJ1-1	TRBV12-3/TRBV12-4	CASRPRVIVGQKEAFF
TRBJ1-4	TRBV15	CATSAGRQGREKLFF
TRBJ2-3	TRBV27	CASSLSSGARGNTQYF
TRBJ2-5	TRBV20-1	CSAQMDIQETQYF
TRBJ2-3	TRBV20-1	CSARDLASRGRTQYF
TRBJ1-1	TRBV5-6	CASSSRTRGRVTEAFF